Below are 14 T cell receptor beta chains sequenced from a single sample in a study of early T cells in non-severe SARS-CoV-2 infection (dated by TCRdb to the early 2020s). Library prep was done by 5' RACE. Reads for this sample came from a NextSeq 500. TCRdb reran the public reads through fastp at Q25 and MiXCR, keeping productive beta chains. Rows with a matching CDR3 protein are joined into one entry that keeps the most common DNA and genes. Present in this sample are roughly 66,000 distinct CDR3 sequences, around 9% of which were seen just once. The leading ten clones occupy approximately 3% of the sample. The material sequenced was whole blood. The receptors shown here come from an adult who was a healthcare worker with PCR-confirmed SARS-CoV-2 infection or an uninfected control (not recorded which).

As DNA, the CDR3 is TGTGCCAGTAGTCCTAACCGGGACAGCTACGAGCAGTACTTC. It yields the protein CASSPNRDSYEQYF. V and J are TRBV19 and TRBJ2-7; 7 bases line up with TRBD1. CDR1 and CDR2 from the germline V gene are LNHDA and SQIVND (reference sequence). J lost 3 bases, V lost 5 bases, and 7 bases had no gene match. This CDR3 contains 14 residues.

This clonotype showed up just a few times. The chain couples TRBV28 to TRBJ2-2, with a tentative D call TRBD1 (6 bases). V was clipped by 5 bases and J by 5 bases, with 15 bases between them. This CDR3 region has 15 residues. Germline values: CDR1 MDHEN, CDR2 SYDVKM. The CDR3, as DNA: TGTGCCAGCAGTCCAACAGGGCAGCAAACCGGGGAGCTGTTTTTT. Amino acids: CASSPTGQQTGELFF.

The chain joins TRBV15 to TRBJ2-2, with D unresolved. The CDR3 sequence is 15 residues long. The V end was cut by 0 bases, the J end by 4 bases, with 9 bases between. Germline assignment: CDR1 LNHNV and CDR2 YYDKDF (reference sequence). The CDR3 sequence: CATSRDLTGTGELFF. CDR3 in DNA: TGTGCCACCAGCAGAGATCTAACGGGCACCGGGGAGCTGTTTTTT.

By proportion, this clonotype is medium-sized. The J gene is TRBJ2-1, the V gene TRBV2; D gene ambiguous. Germline V lookup: CDR1 SNHLY, CDR2 FYNNEI. The CDR3 covers 10 residues. V lost 8 bases and J 15 bases, leaving 14 bases between the germline ends. CDR3 sequence reads: CASDSNRLFF. The DNA for the CDR3 is TGTGCCAGCGATAGCAATAGACTGTTCTTC.

The chain recombines TRBV2 with TRBJ2-2; no clear D. The CDR3 loop spans 16 amino acids. V was clipped by 4 bases and J by 0 bases, with 12 bases between them. The germline V gene has CDR1 SNHLY and CDR2 FYNNEI. Written as DNA, the CDR3 is TGTGCCAGCAGTGTGTATGGATCTACGAACACCGGGGAGCTGTTTTTT. It codes for CASSVYGSTNTGELFF.

In this sample, this clonotype turned up many times. The J gene is TRBJ2-7, the V gene TRBV6-2 or TRBV6-3; 12 nucleotides align to TRBD2. V gave up 2 bases and J gave up 4 bases; unmatched junction bases: 0. From germline, CDR1 is MNHEY and CDR2 SVGEGT. This CDR3 is 14 amino acids long. CDR3 bases: TGTGCCAGCAGTTACGGGACTAGCGGGTACGAGCAGTACTTC. The encoded protein is CASSYGTSGYEQYF.

This clonotype was recorded many times. The V call is TRBV6-1, the J call TRBJ1-6; D gene ambiguous. Germline-derived CDR1 and CDR2 are MNHNS and SASEGT. Trimming cost V 8 bases and J 4 bases, with 12 bases left between them. This CDR3 has 14 residues. CDR3 nucleotide sequence: TGTGCCAGCTCAGGTGGACGGTATAATTCACCCCTCCACTTT. It codes for CASSGGRYNSPLHF.

The chain recombines TRBV29-1 with TRBJ2-1; D is uncertain. Trimming shortened V by 0 bases and J by 2 bases, and 8 bases separated the two germline ends. Germline values: CDR1 SQVTM, CDR2 ANQGSEA. This CDR3 region has 14 residues. The CDR3 here is CSVEEFGAYNEQFF. CDR3 in DNA: TGCAGCGTTGAAGAATTCGGAGCCTACAATGAGCAGTTCTTC.

This clonotype has only a few counts. The V gene is TRBV12-3 or TRBV12-4, the J gene TRBJ2-7; 7 nucleotides agree with TRBD1. The V and J ends lost 4 bases and 5 bases, in that order; junction bases with no gene match: 5. The CDR3 covers 13 residues. CDR3 in DNA: TGTGCCAGCAGTTCGACAGGGATTCACGAGCAGTACTTC. Its translation is CASSSTGIHEQYF.

This rearrangement joins TRBV10-2 to TRBJ1-2; no reliable D call. CDR3 length: 11 residues. V was pared by 0 bases and J by 14 bases, with 10 bases between. Looked up from germline, CDR1 is WSHSY and CDR2 is SAAADI. This chain's CDR3 is CASSESTRVTF. The CDR3 DNA is TGCGCCAGCAGTGAGTCGACTCGAGTAACCTTC.

This clonotype was seen a few times. The gene calls are TRBV6-2 or TRBV6-3 and TRBJ2-3, with 12 bases lining up with TRBD2. Trimming cost V 5 bases and J 0 bases; bases outside gene matches: 6. CDR3 length: 17 amino acids. Germline loops: CDR1 MNHEY, CDR2 SVGEGT. CDR3 protein: CASSRLAGDGSTDTQYF. CDR3 DNA: TGTGCCAGCAGTCGACTAGCGGGAGACGGTAGCACAGATACGCAGTATTTT.

The chain joins TRBV20-1 to TRBJ2-3, with 7 nucleotides matching TRBD1. V shed 5 bases, J shed 1 base, and the junction held 6 bases outside the gene matches. The CDR3 contains 14 residues. Germline V gene data show CDR1 as DFQATT and CDR2 as SNEGSKA (reference sequence). CDR3 loop: CSAPTGTGTDTQYF. For the CDR3, the DNA is TGCAGTGCTCCGACAGGGACGGGCACAGATACGCAGTATTTT.

This rearrangement joins TRBV6-5 to TRBJ1-5; D gene unclear. Germline V CDR1 and CDR2: MNHEY, SVGAGI. The CDR3 contains 14 residues. Trimming cost V 0 bases and J 3 bases, with 6 bases left between them. CDR3 nucleotides: TGTGCCAGCAGTTACTCGGTCAACAATCAGCCCCAGCATTTT. Protein: CASSYSVNNQPQHF.

This clonotype has ten or more counts. The J gene is TRBJ1-1, the V gene TRBV30, with D uncertain. V was cut by 0 bases and J by 7 bases, with 12 bases left in between. Germline V gene data show CDR1 as GTSNPN and CDR2 as SVGIG (reference sequence). The CDR3 runs to 13 residues. The CDR3 sequence is CAWSVGRKYEAFF. The CDR3, as DNA: TGTGCCTGGAGTGTCGGCAGGAAATATGAAGCTTTCTTT.